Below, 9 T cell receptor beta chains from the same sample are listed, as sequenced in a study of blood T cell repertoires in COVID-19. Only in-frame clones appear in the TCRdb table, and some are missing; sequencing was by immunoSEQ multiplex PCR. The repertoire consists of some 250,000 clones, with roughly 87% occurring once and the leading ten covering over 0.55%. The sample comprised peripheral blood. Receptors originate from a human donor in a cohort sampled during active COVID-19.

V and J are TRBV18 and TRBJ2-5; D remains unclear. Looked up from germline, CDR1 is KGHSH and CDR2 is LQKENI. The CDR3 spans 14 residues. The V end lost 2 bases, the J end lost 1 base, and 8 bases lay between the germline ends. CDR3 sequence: CASSPVSSQETQYF. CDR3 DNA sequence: TGTGCCAGCTCACCAGTGTCTAGCCAAGAGACCCAGTACTTC.

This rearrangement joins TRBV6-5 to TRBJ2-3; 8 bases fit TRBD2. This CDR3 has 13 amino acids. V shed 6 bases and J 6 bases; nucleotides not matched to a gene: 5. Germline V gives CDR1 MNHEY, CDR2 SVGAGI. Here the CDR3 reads CASRTSGKDTQYF. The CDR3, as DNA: TGTGCCAGCAGAACTAGCGGTAAGGATACGCAGTATTTT.

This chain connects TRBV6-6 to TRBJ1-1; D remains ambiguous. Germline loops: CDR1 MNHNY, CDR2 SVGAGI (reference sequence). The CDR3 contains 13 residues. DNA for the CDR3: TGTGCGACGGTAACGTCAGAGGGCACTGAAGCTTTCTTT. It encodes CATVTSEGTEAFF.

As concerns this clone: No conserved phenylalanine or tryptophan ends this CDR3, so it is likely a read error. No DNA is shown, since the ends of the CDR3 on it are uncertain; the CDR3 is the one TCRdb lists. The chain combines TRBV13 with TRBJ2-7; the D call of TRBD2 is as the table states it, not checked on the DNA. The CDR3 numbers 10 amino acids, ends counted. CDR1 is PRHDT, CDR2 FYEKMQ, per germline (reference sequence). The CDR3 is CASSYTPGVR.

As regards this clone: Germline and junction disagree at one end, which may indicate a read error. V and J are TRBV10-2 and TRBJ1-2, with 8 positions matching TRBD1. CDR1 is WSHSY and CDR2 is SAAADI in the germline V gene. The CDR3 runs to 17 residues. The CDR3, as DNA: TGCGCCAGCAGGGAGTTCTTCCGGGACAGGCCCCTCTATGGCTACACCTTC. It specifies CASREFFRDRPLYGYTF.

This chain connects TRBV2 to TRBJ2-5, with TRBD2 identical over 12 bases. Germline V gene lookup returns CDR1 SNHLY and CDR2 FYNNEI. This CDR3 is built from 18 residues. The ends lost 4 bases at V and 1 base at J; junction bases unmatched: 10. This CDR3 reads CASSAYKPGLAGQETQYF. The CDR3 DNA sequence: TGTGCCAGCAGTGCGTACAAACCGGGACTAGCGGGCCAAGAGACCCAGTACTTC.

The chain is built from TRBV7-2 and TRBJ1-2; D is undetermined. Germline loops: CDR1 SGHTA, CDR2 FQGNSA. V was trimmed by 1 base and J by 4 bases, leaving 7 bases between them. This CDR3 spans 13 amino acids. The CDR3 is CASSLVDTYGYTF. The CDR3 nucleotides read TGTGCCAGCAGCTTAGTAGACACCTATGGCTACACCTTC.

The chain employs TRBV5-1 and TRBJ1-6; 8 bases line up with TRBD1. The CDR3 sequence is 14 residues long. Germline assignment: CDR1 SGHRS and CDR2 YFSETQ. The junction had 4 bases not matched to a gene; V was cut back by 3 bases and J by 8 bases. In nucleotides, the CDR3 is TGCGCCAGCAGCTCTCAGGGGGCTGATTCACCCCTCCACTTT. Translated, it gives CASSSQGADSPLHF.

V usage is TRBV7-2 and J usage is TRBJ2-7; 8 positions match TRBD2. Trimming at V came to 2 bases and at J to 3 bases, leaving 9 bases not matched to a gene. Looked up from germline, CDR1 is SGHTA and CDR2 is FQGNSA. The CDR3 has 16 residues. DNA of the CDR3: TGTGCCAGCAGCTTACGAACCGGGACTAGGGACTACGAGCAGTACTTC. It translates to CASSLRTGTRDYEQYF.